This T cell receptor (beta chain) derives from a study of T cell changes during pregnancy in multiple sclerosis. Deletions cut 6 bases from V and 1 base from J, with 14 bases between. The CDR3 has 15 amino acids. Germline CDR1 MNHEY, CDR2 SVGAGI. The method was immunoSEQ multiplex PCR; TCRdb's version includes in-frame clones alone and lacks a portion of them. The sample contains approximately 65,000 clones, 90% to 95% of which appear only once. The TCR originated in a female donor with multiple sclerosis, enrolled in a pregnancy study. The rearrangement joins TRBV6-5 to TRBJ2-3, with no clear D. Sequencing used CD4+ T cells from peripheral blood mononuclear cells, obtained in the first trimester of pregnancy. CDR3 in DNA: TGTGCCAGCAGCCCACCCCCCACGGGCACAGATACGCAGTATTTT. Translated: CASSPPPTGTDTQYF.